This TCR beta chain was sequenced during a study of T cell clones after liver transplantation. Study summary: TCRbeta sequencing after a pre-transplant mixed lymphocyte reaction identified graft-donor-reactive clones, later tracked in post-transplant blood. Blood was drawn pre-transplant, before withdrawal, and after full or failed withdrawal.

Assay: immunoSEQ multiplex PCR; the TCRdb copy retains only in-frame clones and omits some. The sample carries around 110,000 clones, over 75% recorded once. Trimming took off 4 bases at V and 10 bases at J, with 18 bases between the two ends. The CDR3 totals 14 residues. Germline CDR1 is SGHRS and CDR2 is YFSETQ. This sample comprised CD4+ T cells from blood, obtained 12 months after liver transplant. The sequence came from a human patient who received a liver transplant. A subset of T cells may come from the graft donor. J is TRBJ2-1 and V is TRBV5-1; D might be TRBD1 (6 bases). The CDR3 DNA follows: TGCGCCAGCAGCGAGGACGGCCAGAGGGGGGAGCAGTTCTTC. It yields the protein CASSEDGQRGEQFF. The whole variable domain, remainder taken from reference TRBV5-1 and TRBJ2-1, is KAGVTQTPRYLIKTRGQQVTLSCSPISGHRSVSWYQQTPGQGLQFLFEYFSETQRNKGNFPGRFSGRQFSNSRSEMNVSTLELGDSALYLCASSEDGQRGEQFFGPGTRLTVL.